The source of this T cell receptor beta chain is a study of cytomegalovirus exposure and HLA in healthy donors. Overall study context: When fewer than 500 donors were genotyped, more than 70% of them were found to fall in the Caucasian-associated ancestry cluster. Study-level points and caveats: Per published reports, the classifier diagnosed cytomegalovirus status with high specificity and sensitivity. A later analysis revealed that TCR association rates differed between HLA loci, peaking at DRB1 and bottoming out at HLA-C.

V lost 4 bases and J lost 5, with 19 bases in between. Germline values: CDR1 SGHRS, CDR2 YFSETQ. CDR3 size: 15 residues. A note on this clone: The target antigen is unknown.

The PCR made use of 60 Vbeta and 13 Jbeta primers. Some clones are missing from TCRdb's copy, which holds only in-frame ones; the method was immunoSEQ multiplex PCR. This sample has 90,000 to 150,000 clones; about 81% occur once, and the top ten carry 1.5% to 2%. Sequenced: PBMCs. The receptor's source is a man aged 35 to 55 in good health and CMV-seronegative. The chain carries TRBV5-1 and TRBJ2-7; a possible D gene is TRBD1 (7 bases). The CDR3 protein is CASSHTHTGEDEQYF. The CDR3 DNA reads TGCGCCAGCAGCCACACCCACACAGGGGAGGACGAGCAGTACTTC.